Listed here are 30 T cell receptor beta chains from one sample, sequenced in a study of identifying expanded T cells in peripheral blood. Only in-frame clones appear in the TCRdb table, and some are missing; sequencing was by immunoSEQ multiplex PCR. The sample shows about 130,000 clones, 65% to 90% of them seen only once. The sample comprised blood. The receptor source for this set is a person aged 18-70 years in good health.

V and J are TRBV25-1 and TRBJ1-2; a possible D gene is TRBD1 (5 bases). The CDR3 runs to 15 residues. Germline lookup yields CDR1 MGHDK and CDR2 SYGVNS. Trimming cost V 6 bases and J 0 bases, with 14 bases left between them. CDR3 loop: CASSAGLGPNYGYTF. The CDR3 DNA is TGTGCCAGCAGCGCGGGCTTGGGACCTAACTATGGCTACACCTTC.

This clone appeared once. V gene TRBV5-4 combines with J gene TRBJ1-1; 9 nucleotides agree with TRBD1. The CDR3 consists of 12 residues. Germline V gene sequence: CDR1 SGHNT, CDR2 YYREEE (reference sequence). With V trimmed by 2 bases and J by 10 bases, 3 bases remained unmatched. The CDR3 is CASSFIQGAAFF. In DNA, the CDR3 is TGTGCCAGCAGCTTTATACAGGGGGCAGCTTTCTTT.

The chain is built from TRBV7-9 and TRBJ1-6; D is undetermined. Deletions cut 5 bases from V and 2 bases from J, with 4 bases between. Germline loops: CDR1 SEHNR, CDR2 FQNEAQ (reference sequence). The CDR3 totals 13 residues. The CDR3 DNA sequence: TGTGCCAGCAGCCCGGCCTATAATTCACCCCTCCACTTT. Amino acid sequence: CASSPAYNSPLHF. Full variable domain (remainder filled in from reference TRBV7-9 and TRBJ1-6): DTGVSQNPRHKITKRGQNVTFRCDPISEHNRLYWYRQTLGQGPEFLTYFQNEAQLEKSRLLSDRFSAERPKGSFSTLEIQRTEQGDSAMYLCASSPAYNSPLHFGNGTRLTVT.

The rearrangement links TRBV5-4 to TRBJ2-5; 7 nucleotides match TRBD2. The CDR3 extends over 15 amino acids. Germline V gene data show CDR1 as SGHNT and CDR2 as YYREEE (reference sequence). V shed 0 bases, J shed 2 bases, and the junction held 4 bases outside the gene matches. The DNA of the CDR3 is TGTGCCAGCAGCTTGGGTCTAGCGGATCAAGAGACCCAGTACTTC. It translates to CASSLGLADQETQYF.

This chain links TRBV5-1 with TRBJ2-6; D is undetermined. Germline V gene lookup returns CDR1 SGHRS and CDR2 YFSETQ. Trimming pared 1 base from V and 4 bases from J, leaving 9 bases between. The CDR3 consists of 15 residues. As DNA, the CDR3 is TGCGCCAGCAGCTTGTCAGGTACCGGGGCCAACGTCCTGACTTTC. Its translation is CASSLSGTGANVLTF.

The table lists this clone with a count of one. CDR3 coding DNA: TGTGCCAGTACCACTACGCAGGGTCCCTCCTACGAGCAGTACTTC. It specifies CASTTTQGPSYEQYF. The V and J genes are TRBV19 and TRBJ2-7; D may be TRBD1 (5 bases). CDR3 length equals 15 residues. CDR1 is LNHDA and CDR2 is SQIVND in the germline V gene (reference sequence). V was cut by 7 bases and J by 0 bases, with 16 bases left in between.

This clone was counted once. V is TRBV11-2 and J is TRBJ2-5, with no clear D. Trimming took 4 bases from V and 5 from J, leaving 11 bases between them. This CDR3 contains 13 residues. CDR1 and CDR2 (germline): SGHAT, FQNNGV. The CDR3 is CASSYRYGETQYF. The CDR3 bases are TGTGCCAGCAGCTACCGGTATGGGGAGACCCAGTACTTC.

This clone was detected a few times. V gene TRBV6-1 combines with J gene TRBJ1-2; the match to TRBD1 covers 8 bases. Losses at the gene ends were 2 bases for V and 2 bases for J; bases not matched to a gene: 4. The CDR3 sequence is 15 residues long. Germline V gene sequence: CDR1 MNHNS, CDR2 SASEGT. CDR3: CASSEQGATNYGYTF. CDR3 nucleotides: TGTGCCAGCAGTGAACAGGGGGCTACCAACTATGGCTACACCTTC.

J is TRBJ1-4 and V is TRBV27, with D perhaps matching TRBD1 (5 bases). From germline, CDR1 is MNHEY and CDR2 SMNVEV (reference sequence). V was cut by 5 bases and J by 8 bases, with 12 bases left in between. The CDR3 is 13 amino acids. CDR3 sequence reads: CASSPFRGEKLFF. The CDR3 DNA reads TGTGCCAGCAGTCCCTTTAGGGGCGAAAAACTGTTTTTT.

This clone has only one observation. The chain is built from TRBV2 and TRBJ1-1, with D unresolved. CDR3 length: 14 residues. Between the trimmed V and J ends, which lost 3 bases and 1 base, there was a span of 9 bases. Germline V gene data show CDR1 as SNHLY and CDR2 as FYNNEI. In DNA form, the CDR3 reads TGTGCCAGCAGTGAGAGGGTCGGGAACACTGAAGCTTTCTTT. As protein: CASSERVGNTEAFF.

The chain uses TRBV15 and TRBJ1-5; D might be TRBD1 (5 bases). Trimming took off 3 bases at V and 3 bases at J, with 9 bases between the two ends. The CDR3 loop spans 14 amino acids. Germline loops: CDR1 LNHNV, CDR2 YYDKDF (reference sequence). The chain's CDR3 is CATSRRGNNQPQHF. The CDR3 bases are TGTGCCACCAGCAGGCGGGGCAACAATCAGCCCCAGCATTTT.

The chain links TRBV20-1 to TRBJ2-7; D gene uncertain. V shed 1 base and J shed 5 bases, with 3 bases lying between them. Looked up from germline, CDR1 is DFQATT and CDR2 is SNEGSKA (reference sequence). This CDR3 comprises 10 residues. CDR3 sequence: CSARADEQYF. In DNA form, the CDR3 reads TGCAGTGCTAGAGCAGACGAGCAGTACTTC.

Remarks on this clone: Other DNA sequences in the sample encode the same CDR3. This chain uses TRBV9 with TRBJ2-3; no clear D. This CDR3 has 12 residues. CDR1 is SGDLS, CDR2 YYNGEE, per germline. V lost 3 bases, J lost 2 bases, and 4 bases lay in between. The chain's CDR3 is CASSEFTDTQYF. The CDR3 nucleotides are TGTGCCAGCAGCGAGTTCACAGATACGCAGTATTTT.

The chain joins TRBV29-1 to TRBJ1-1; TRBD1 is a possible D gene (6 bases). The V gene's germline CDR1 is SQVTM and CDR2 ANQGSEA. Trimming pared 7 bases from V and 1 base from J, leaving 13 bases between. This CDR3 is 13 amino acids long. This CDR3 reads CSGVVQGNTEAFF. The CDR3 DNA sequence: TGCAGCGGGGTGGTACAGGGGAACACTGAAGCTTTCTTT.

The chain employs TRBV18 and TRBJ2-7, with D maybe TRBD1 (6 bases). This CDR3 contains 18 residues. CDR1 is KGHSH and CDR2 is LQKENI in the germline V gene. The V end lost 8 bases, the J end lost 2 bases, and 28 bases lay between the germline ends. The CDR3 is CASTFTGRQDSVPYEQYF. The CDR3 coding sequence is TGTGCCAGCACATTTACGGGCCGGCAGGACAGTGTACCCTACGAGCAGTACTTC.

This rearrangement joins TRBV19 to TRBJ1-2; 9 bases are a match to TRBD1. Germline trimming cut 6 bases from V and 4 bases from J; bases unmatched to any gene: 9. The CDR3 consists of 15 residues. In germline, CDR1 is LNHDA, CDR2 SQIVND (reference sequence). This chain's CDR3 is CASSITGGEGYGYTF. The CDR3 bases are TGTGCCAGTAGCATTACAGGGGGCGAAGGCTATGGCTACACCTTC.

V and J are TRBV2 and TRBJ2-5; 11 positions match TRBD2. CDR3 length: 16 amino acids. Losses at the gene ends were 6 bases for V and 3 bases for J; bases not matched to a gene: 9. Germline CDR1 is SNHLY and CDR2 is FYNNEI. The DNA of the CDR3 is TGTGCCAGCAGGGATCTAGCGGGGGGCTCCAAAGAGACCCAGTACTTC. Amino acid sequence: CASRDLAGGSKETQYF.

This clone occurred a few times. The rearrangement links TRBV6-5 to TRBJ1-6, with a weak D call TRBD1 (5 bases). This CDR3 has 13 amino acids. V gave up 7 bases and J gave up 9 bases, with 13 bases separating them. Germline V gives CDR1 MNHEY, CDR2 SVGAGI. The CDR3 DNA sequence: TGTGCCAGCACGAGGGGCCCGAGTTCACCCCTCCACTTT. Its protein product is CASTRGPSSPLHF.

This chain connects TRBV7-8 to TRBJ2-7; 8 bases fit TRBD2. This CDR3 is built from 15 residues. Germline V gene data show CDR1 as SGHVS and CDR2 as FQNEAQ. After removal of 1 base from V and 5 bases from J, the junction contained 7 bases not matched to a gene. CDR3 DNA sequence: TGTGCCAGCAGCTTAGTTGTCGGGGGGGCCCACGAGCAGTACTTC. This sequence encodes CASSLVVGGAHEQYF. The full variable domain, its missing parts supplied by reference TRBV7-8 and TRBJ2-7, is GAGVSQSPRYKVAKRGQDVALRCDPISGHVSLFWYQQALGQGPEFLTYFQNEAQLDKSGLPSDRFFAERPEGSVSTLKIQRTQQEDSAVYLCASSLVVGGAHEQYFGPGTRLTVT.

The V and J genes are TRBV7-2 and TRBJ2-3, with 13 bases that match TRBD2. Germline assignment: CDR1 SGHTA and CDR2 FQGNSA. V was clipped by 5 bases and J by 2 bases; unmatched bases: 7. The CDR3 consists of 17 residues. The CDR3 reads CASSPRLAGGITDTQYF. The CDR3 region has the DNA TGTGCCAGCAGCCCTCGACTAGCGGGGGGTATCACAGATACGCAGTATTTT.

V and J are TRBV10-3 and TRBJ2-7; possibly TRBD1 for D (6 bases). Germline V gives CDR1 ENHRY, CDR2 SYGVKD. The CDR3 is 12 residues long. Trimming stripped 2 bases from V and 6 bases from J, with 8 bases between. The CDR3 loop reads CAISEVTGEQYF. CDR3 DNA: TGTGCCATCAGTGAGGTGACAGGCGAGCAGTACTTC.

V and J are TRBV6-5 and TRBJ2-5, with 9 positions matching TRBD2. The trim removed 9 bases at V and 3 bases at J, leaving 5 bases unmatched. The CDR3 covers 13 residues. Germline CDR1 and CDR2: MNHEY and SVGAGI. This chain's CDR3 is CASRIAGEETQYF. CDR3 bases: TGTGCCAGTAGAATAGCGGGAGAAGAGACCCAGTACTTC.

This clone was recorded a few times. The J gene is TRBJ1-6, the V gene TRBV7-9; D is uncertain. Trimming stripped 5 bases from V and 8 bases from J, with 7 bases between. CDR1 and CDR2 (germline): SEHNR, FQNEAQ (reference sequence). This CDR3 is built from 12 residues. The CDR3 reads CASSPEDSPLHF. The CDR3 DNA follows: TGTGCCAGCAGCCCTGAGGATTCACCCCTCCACTTT.

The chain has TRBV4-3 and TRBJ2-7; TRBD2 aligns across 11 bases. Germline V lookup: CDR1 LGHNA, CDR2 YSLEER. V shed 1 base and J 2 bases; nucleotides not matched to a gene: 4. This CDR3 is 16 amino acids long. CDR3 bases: TGCGCCAGCAGCCAAGCCCTAGCGGGGGGAACCTACGAGCAGTACTTC. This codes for CASSQALAGGTYEQYF.

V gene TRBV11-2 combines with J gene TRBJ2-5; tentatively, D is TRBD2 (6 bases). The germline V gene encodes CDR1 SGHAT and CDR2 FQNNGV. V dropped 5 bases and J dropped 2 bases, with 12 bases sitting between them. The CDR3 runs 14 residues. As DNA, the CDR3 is TGTGCCAGCAGCGTATACGGAGGGCAAGAGACCCAGTACTTC. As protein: CASSVYGGQETQYF. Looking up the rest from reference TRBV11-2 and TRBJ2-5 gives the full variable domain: EAGVAQSPRYKIIEKRQSVAFWCNPISGHATLYWYQQILGQGPKLLIQFQNNGVVDDSQLPKDRFSAERLKGVDSTLKIQPAKLEDSAVYLCASSVYGGQETQYFGPGTRLLVL.

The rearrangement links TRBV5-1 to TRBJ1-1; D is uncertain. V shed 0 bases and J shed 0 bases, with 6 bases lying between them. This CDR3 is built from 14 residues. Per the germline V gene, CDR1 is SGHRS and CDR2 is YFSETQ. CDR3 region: CASSLEAMNTEAFF. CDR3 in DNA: TGCGCCAGCAGCTTGGAAGCTATGAACACTGAAGCTTTCTTT.

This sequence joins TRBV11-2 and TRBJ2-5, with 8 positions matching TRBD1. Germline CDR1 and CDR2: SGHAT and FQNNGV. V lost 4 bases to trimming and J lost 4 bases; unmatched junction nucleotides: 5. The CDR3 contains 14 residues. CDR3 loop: CASSSRTGSETQYF. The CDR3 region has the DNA TGTGCCAGCAGCTCGAGGACAGGGTCAGAGACCCAGTACTTC.

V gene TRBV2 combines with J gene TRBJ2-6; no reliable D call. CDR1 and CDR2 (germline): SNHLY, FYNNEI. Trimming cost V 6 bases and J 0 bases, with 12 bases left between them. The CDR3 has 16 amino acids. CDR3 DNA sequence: TGTGCCAGCAGCCTTTCAGGTTACTCTGGGGCCAACGTCCTGACTTTC. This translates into CASSLSGYSGANVLTF.

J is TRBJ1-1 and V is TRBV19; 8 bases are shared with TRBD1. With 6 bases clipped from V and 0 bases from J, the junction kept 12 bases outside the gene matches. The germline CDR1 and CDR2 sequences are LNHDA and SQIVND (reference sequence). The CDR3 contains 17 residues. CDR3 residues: CASSPPGQAIMNTEAFF. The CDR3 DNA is TGTGCCAGTAGCCCGCCGGGACAGGCGATAATGAACACTGAAGCTTTCTTT.

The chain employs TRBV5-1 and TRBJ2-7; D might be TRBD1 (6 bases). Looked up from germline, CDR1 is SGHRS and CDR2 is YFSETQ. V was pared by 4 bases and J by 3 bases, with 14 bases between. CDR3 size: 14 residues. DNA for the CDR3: TGCGCCAGCAGCGAGCGGACAGATTACTACGAGCAGTACTTC. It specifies CASSERTDYYEQYF.